Each of the 22 T cell receptor beta chains below was sequenced from the same sample in a study of identical twins. TCRdb recomputed calls from the 5' RACE reads with MiXCR, one row per CDR3 protein. In the table there are about 700,000 distinct CDR3 sequences, 5.5% to 7.5% of which are singletons. Sequencing was done on a sample of naive T cells sorted from blood. The receptors come from a man aged 18 to 29 in good health.

This clonotype was counted ten times or more. The chain is built from TRBV27 and TRBJ2-7, with no clear D. CDR3 length: 11 amino acids. Germline CDR1 reads MNHEY; CDR2 reads SMNVEV (reference sequence). The CDR3 coding sequence is TGTGCCAGCAGTTTTAGGACGGGCAGTAACGTC. Encoded protein: CASSFRTGSNV.

The sample holds many counts of this clonotype. The gene calls are TRBV6-1 and TRBJ2-3, with TRBD2 matching 10 bases. V was pared by 9 bases and J by 2 bases, with 5 bases of the junction left unmatched. There are 14 residues in the CDR3. Germline-derived CDR1 and CDR2 are MNHNS and SASEGT. CDR3 amino acids: CASKREGPTDTQYF. CDR3 nucleotide sequence: TGTGCCAGTAAGCGGGAGGGCCCCACAGATACGCAGTATTTT.

This clonotype was picked up many times. The chain has TRBV18 and TRBJ1-1; D is unclear. Germline loops: CDR1 KGHSH, CDR2 LQKENI. V was shortened by 4 bases and J by 8 bases, with 17 bases between the two germline ends. The length of the CDR3 is 14 residues. As DNA, the CDR3 is TGTGCCAGCTCACGGGCTGGGCAGCCTGGGGAAGCTTTCTTT. It is translated as CASSRAGQPGEAFF.

As DNA, the CDR3 is TGCGCCAGCAGTGAGTCGATATTAGCGGGAGATACGCAGTATTTT. It yields the protein CASSESILAGDTQYF. J is TRBJ2-3 and V is TRBV10-1; 7 positions match TRBD2. Germline CDR1 WNHNN, CDR2 SYGVQD (reference sequence). V lost 0 bases, J lost 5 bases, and 5 bases stayed unmatched. The CDR3 totals 15 residues.

This clonotype was recorded many times. The chain employs TRBV4-3 and TRBJ2-2, with 7 bases aligning to TRBD1. Germline-derived CDR1 and CDR2 are LGHNA and YSLEER. After removal of 0 bases from V and 5 bases from J, the junction contained 0 bases not matched to a gene. The CDR3 is 14 amino acids. The CDR3, as DNA: TGCGCCAGCAGCCAAGAGACAGGGACCGGGGAGCTGTTTTTT. Amino acids: CASSQETGTGELFF.

The chain links TRBV12-3 or TRBV12-4 to TRBJ1-5, with D tentatively TRBD1 (6 bases). Trimming removed 9 bases from V and 0 bases from J, with 15 bases in between. CDR3 length: 15 residues. The CDR3 protein is CASRGQTNSNQPQHF. The CDR3 nucleotides are TGTGCCAGTCGGGGGCAGACAAATAGCAATCAGCCCCAGCATTTT.

This chain joins TRBV12-3 or TRBV12-4 and TRBJ2-7; D is undetermined. The V end was cut by 6 bases, the J end by 4 bases, with 10 bases between. The CDR3 runs 12 residues. CDR3 sequence reads: CASRLGAYEQYF. CDR3 DNA: TGTGCCAGCAGGCTGGGCGCGTACGAGCAGTACTTC.

The V call is TRBV7-3, the J call TRBJ2-3, with 10 positions matching TRBD2. The CDR3 runs to 16 residues. Looked up from germline, CDR1 is SGHTA and CDR2 is FQGTGA. Losses at the gene ends were 4 bases for V and 7 bases for J; bases not matched to a gene: 11. Here the CDR3 DNA reads TGTGCCAGCAGCTCCCCGGGAGGAGCGGGAGGGCATACGCAGTATTTT. It is translated as CASSSPGGAGGHTQYF.

This clonotype was counted at least ten times. The CDR3 is CSVVGTANNEQFF. In nucleotides, the CDR3 is TGCAGCGTTGTTGGGACAGCAAACAATGAGCAGTTCTTC. The V gene is TRBV29-1, the J gene TRBJ2-1; TRBD1 agrees at 7 bases. Losses at the gene ends were 4 bases for V and 5 bases for J; bases not matched to a gene: 5. The CDR3 length is 13 residues. CDR1 and CDR2 from the germline V gene are SQVTM and ANQGSEA.

This clonotype was seen many times. V usage is TRBV29-1 and J usage is TRBJ2-1; 11 positions match TRBD1. The CDR3 length is 12 residues. Germline assignment: CDR1 SQVTM and CDR2 ANQGSEA. After removal of 6 bases from V and 8 bases from J, the junction contained 3 bases not matched to a gene. The CDR3 bases are TGCAGCGTGGGGGACAGGGGGTATGAGCAGTTCTTC. Protein: CSVGDRGYEQFF.

This clonotype was recorded many times. The J gene is TRBJ2-1, the V gene TRBV20-1, with TRBD2 matching over 10 bases. CDR1 is DFQATT and CDR2 is SNEGSKA in the germline V gene (reference sequence). The CDR3 is 15 amino acids. V shed 0 bases and J 6 bases; nucleotides not matched to a gene: 5. As DNA, the CDR3 is TGCAGTGCTAGAGAGAGCGGGAGGGCCCCCAATGAGCAGTTCTTC. It specifies CSARESGRAPNEQFF.

This clonotype was counted at least ten times. The rearrangement links TRBV27 to TRBJ2-5; D gene ambiguous. V dropped 0 bases and J dropped 5 bases, with 13 bases sitting between them. CDR1 MNHEY and CDR2 SMNVEV come from the germline V gene (reference sequence). This CDR3 contains 15 residues. CDR3 coding DNA: TGTGCCAGCAGTTTATCGTGGGCACCTGGGGAGACCCAGTACTTC. This encodes CASSLSWAPGETQYF.

Notes on this clonotype: One junction end disagrees with the germline gene, perhaps due to a read error. The CDR3 loop reads CASSLNSGTSEDNEQCF. The CDR3 DNA sequence: TGTGCCAGCAGTTTAAATTCAGGGACTAGCGAAGACAATGAGCAGTGCTTC. The rearrangement joins TRBV28 to TRBJ2-1; 10 nucleotides line up with TRBD2. The CDR3 is 17 residues long. The germline V gene encodes CDR1 MDHEN and CDR2 SYDVKM.

This clonotype was picked up many times. This chain links TRBV20-1 with TRBJ2-3; 9 bases match TRBD2. Germline CDR1 reads DFQATT; CDR2 reads SNEGSKA (reference sequence). The ends lost 6 bases at V and 6 bases at J; junction bases unmatched: 7. This CDR3 contains 13 residues. CDR3 loop: CSATAGGSDTQYF. The CDR3 DNA sequence: TGCAGTGCCACAGCGGGAGGTTCGGATACGCAGTATTTT.

This clonotype was seen at least ten times. The V call is TRBV11-2, the J call TRBJ2-1, with D hard to call. V dropped 3 bases and J dropped 0 bases, with 9 bases sitting between them. This CDR3 comprises 15 residues. CDR1 and CDR2 from the germline V gene are SGHAT and FQNNGV. CDR3 DNA sequence: TGTGCCAGCAGCTTCACCACCGGCTCCTACAATGAGCAGTTCTTC. Protein: CASSFTTGSYNEQFF.

In its sample, this clonotype was seen many times. The V gene is TRBV12-3 or TRBV12-4, the J gene TRBJ1-5, with 7 bases that match TRBD1. The CDR3 is 14 amino acids. Trimming at V came to 6 bases and at J to 6 bases, leaving 8 bases not matched to a gene. CDR3 DNA sequence: TGTGCCAGCAGCCAAACAGGGGTTAGTCAGCCCCAGCATTTT. Amino acid sequence: CASSQTGVSQPQHF.

At least ten counts were recorded for this clonotype. This chain links TRBV20-1 with TRBJ2-1; D gene uncertain. Germline CDR1 reads DFQATT; CDR2 reads SNEGSKA (reference sequence). V lost 6 bases and J 7 bases, leaving 7 bases between the germline ends. The CDR3 loop spans 10 amino acids. The CDR3 DNA follows: TGCAGTGCAAATTGGAATGAGCAGTTCTTC. It translates to CSANWNEQFF.

This clonotype has at least ten counts. J is TRBJ2-1 and V is TRBV29-1; possibly TRBD1 for D (6 bases). V was trimmed by 2 bases and J by 10 bases, leaving 9 bases between them. The CDR3 has 11 residues. The germline V gene has CDR1 SQVTM and CDR2 ANQGSEA. The CDR3 DNA follows: TGCAGCGTTGAAAATCAGGGGGAGCAGTTCTTC. Residues: CSVENQGEQFF.

In this sample, this clonotype turned up many times. The gene calls are TRBV7-9 and TRBJ1-1; D not resolved. The CDR3 spans 14 residues. Trimming took 0 bases from V and 4 from J, leaving 9 bases between them. Germline V gives CDR1 SEHNR, CDR2 FQNEAQ (reference sequence). CDR3: CASSLAQSSTEAFF. CDR3 nucleotide sequence: TGTGCCAGCAGCTTAGCACAGTCGAGCACTGAAGCTTTCTTT.

This clonotype was seen a handful of times. V is TRBV4-1 and J is TRBJ2-3, with 9 bases fitting TRBD2. The germline gives CDR1 MGHRA, CDR2 YSYEKL. Trimming cost V 0 bases and J 4 bases; bases outside gene matches: 5. The length of the CDR3 is 16 residues. CDR3 protein: CASSQDWRGGADTQYF. The CDR3 DNA is TGCGCCAGCAGCCAAGATTGGCGGGGGGGAGCAGATACGCAGTATTTT.

J is TRBJ2-2 and V is TRBV5-1; TRBD2 matches 7 bases. CDR1 and CDR2 (germline): SGHRS, YFSETQ. This CDR3 comprises 17 residues. Germline trimming cut 2 bases from V and 1 base from J; bases unmatched to any gene: 8. This chain's CDR3 is CASSLFQASGNTGELFF. CDR3 nucleotides: TGCGCCAGCAGCTTATTCCAAGCTAGCGGGAACACCGGGGAGCTGTTTTTT. Full variable domain (missing parts from reference TRBV5-1 and TRBJ2-2): KAGVTQTPRYLIKTRGQQVTLSCSPISGHRSVSWYQQTPGQGLQFLFEYFSETQRNKGNFPGRFSGRQFSNSRSEMNVSTLELGDSALYLCASSLFQASGNTGELFFGEGSRLTVL.

This clonotype was detected a few times. The CDR3 spells CAISSTSGGSYEQYV. The CDR3 DNA is TGTGCCATCAGCTCGACTAGCGGGGGATCCTACGAGCAGTACGTC. The V and J genes are TRBV10-3 and TRBJ2-7, with TRBD2 matching over 12 bases. V was clipped by 6 bases and J by 1 base; unmatched bases: 4. The CDR3 totals 15 residues. Germline V gives CDR1 ENHRY, CDR2 SYGVKD.